Listed here are 19 T cell receptor beta chains from one sample, sequenced in a study of T cells in Graves' hyperthyroidism and ophthalmopathy. Amplification of TCR beta CDR3 regions used RNA as the template. Using the HTBI primer set, a first-round RT-PCR was run on the TCR CDR3. In TCRdb, the multiplex PCR reads were re-called with MiXCR into one record per CDR3 protein. The sample includes a few hundred thousand distinct CDR3 sequences, less than 20% seen only once; the top ten take roughly 6.6%. Sequencing used blood. These receptors originate from a woman aged 25 to 39 with Graves' hyperthyroidism.

In its sample, this clonotype was seen a few times. This chain uses TRBV24-1 with TRBJ1-1; D call uncertain. The V and J ends lost 4 bases and 3 bases respectively, with 23 bases between them. In germline, CDR1 is KGHDR, CDR2 SFDVKD. This CDR3 spans 18 amino acids. CDR3 coding DNA: TGTGCCACCAGTGAGCACCGGGAGGGCCTCCGGAGGGACACTGAAGCTTTCTTT. Translation gives CATSEHREGLRRDTEAFF.

The rearrangement uses TRBV6-5 and TRBJ2-7, with TRBD2 identical over 12 bases. Germline assignment: CDR1 MNHEY and CDR2 SVGAGI. The junction had 3 bases not matched to a gene; V was cut back by 3 bases and J by 6 bases. This CDR3 region has 14 residues. CDR3 loop: CASSYPSGRGEQYF. For the CDR3, the DNA is TGTGCCAGCAGTTATCCTAGCGGGAGGGGCGAGCAGTACTTC.

This clonotype appeared a few times. The genes are TRBV9 and TRBJ2-2; perhaps TRBD1 as D (5 bases). CDR1 is SGDLS, CDR2 YYNGEE, per germline. CDR3 length equals 21 residues. V was pared by 0 bases and J by 1 base, with 25 bases between. The CDR3 sequence: CASSVAPLLGVRSRNTGELFF. The CDR3 coding sequence is TGTGCCAGCAGCGTAGCCCCACTCCTAGGGGTGCGGTCCCGGAACACCGGGGAGCTGTTTTTT. Combining the CDR3 with reference TRBV9 and TRBJ2-2 gives the whole variable domain DSGVTQTPKHLITATGQRVTLRCSPRSGDLSVYWYQQSLDQGLQFLIQYYNGEERAKGNILERFSAQQFPDLHSELNLSSLELGDSALYFCASSVAPLLGVRSRNTGELFFGEGSRLTVL.

This clonotype was observed at least ten times. V and J are TRBV10-3 and TRBJ2-3, with D possibly being TRBD2 (6 bases). CDR1 is ENHRY, CDR2 SYGVKD, per germline. The CDR3 is 13 amino acids. Trimming pared 7 bases from V and 2 bases from J, leaving 10 bases between. The CDR3 region is CAITEGNTDTQYF. The CDR3, as DNA: TGTGCCATCACGGAGGGGAACACAGATACGCAGTATTTT.

This clonotype was seen repeatedly, ten times or more. The chain carries TRBV6-1 and TRBJ2-7, with 8 bases fitting TRBD2. Trimming took 4 bases from V and 1 from J; bases not matched to a gene: 6. The germline gives CDR1 MNHNS, CDR2 SASEGT. The length of the CDR3 is 15 residues. CDR3 residues: CASSALAGKSYEQYF. CDR3 in DNA: TGTGCCAGCAGTGCCTTAGCGGGGAAATCCTACGAGCAGTACTTC.

V is TRBV29-1 and J is TRBJ1-4; D is unresolved. Trimming took 3 bases from V and 3 from J, leaving 14 bases between them. Germline CDR1 reads SQVTM; CDR2 reads ANQGSEA. The CDR3 totals 15 residues. The CDR3 loop reads CSVEIEGRSNEKLFF. The CDR3 bases are TGCAGCGTTGAGATCGAAGGACGGTCTAATGAAAAACTGTTTTTT.

A few counts support this clonotype. This chain uses TRBV18 with TRBJ2-2, with D maybe TRBD1 (5 bases). Germline V lookup: CDR1 KGHSH, CDR2 LQKENI. This CDR3 comprises 17 residues. V was cut by 2 bases and J by 1 base, with 14 bases left in between. Written as DNA, the CDR3 is TGTGCCAGCTCACCAAATGAAGGGGTGCTGAACACCGGGGAGCTGTTTTTT. Translation gives CASSPNEGVLNTGELFF.

In nucleotides, the CDR3 is TGTGCCATCAGTGAGAAGGTGGGCCAGTTCGGTGGCTACACCTTC. The encoded protein is CAISEKVGQFGGYTF. The chain combines TRBV10-3 with TRBJ1-2; D not certain. The germline gives CDR1 ENHRY, CDR2 SYGVKD. Trimming took 2 bases from V and 7 from J, leaving 17 bases between them. CDR3 length equals 15 residues.

This clonotype appeared many times. J is TRBJ1-2 and V is TRBV6-5; D unclear. Germline V gene data show CDR1 as MNHEY and CDR2 as SVGAGI. There are 13 residues in the CDR3. V lost 1 base to trimming and J lost 1 base, with 4 bases between them. CDR3 protein: CASSYFRNYGYTF. CDR3 in DNA: TGTGCCAGCAGTTACTTCCGTAACTATGGCTACACCTTC.

This clonotype was counted ten times or more. The chain combines TRBV20-1 with TRBJ1-5; the match to TRBD1 covers 8 bases. J was trimmed by 6 bases and V by 2 bases; bases with no gene match: 3. Germline loops: CDR1 DFQATT, CDR2 SNEGSKA (reference sequence). The CDR3 length is 13 residues. CDR3: CSARPTGGQPQHF. CDR3 DNA: TGCAGTGCTAGACCCACAGGGGGTCAGCCCCAGCATTTT.

The chain links TRBV24-1 to TRBJ2-4; unclear D gene. The CDR3 covers 14 residues. With 3 bases removed from V and 1 base from J, the gap between germline ends came to 6 bases. Germline V gives CDR1 KGHDR, CDR2 SFDVKD. This CDR3 is CATSDHRAKNIQYF. CDR3 in DNA: TGTGCCACCAGTGATCACCGGGCCAAAAACATTCAGTACTTC.

The chain is built from TRBV9 and TRBJ2-3, with D maybe TRBD1 (6 bases). The CDR3 covers 16 residues. Trimming removed 3 bases from V and 0 bases from J, with 14 bases in between. The V gene's germline CDR1 is SGDLS and CDR2 YYNGEE. CDR3 in amino acids: CASSEGGVLSTDTQYF. CDR3 bases: TGTGCCAGCAGCGAAGGGGGAGTTTTGAGCACAGATACGCAGTATTTT.

There are a few counts of this clonotype. The chain joins TRBV6-1 to TRBJ1-1; D might be TRBD1 (6 bases). The germline gives CDR1 MNHNS, CDR2 SASEGT. V gave up 7 bases and J gave up 4 bases, with 13 bases separating them. The CDR3 runs to 13 residues. This chain's CDR3 is CASIGGAGTEAFF. CDR3 sequence (DNA): TGTGCCAGCATCGGGGGGGCAGGCACTGAAGCTTTCTTT.

This clonotype turned up a few times. The chain joins TRBV10-3 to TRBJ2-7; no firm D call. The length of the CDR3 is 11 residues. Between the trimmed V and J ends, which lost 3 bases and 4 bases, there was a span of 4 bases. The V gene's germline CDR1 is ENHRY and CDR2 SYGVKD. The CDR3 coding sequence is TGTGCCATCAGTGACACATACGAGCAGTACTTC. Translated, it gives CAISDTYEQYF.

This clonotype was observed at least ten times. This rearrangement joins TRBV6-1 to TRBJ1-1; 10 nucleotides agree with TRBD1. This CDR3 has 15 amino acids. Losses at the gene ends were 5 bases for V and 4 bases for J; bases not matched to a gene: 7. CDR1 is MNHNS, CDR2 SASEGT, per germline. DNA of the CDR3: TGTGCCAGCAGTTTTAAGACAGGGGGCACCACTGAAGCTTTCTTT. Translation: CASSFKTGGTTEAFF.

Ten or more counts support this clonotype. The chain carries TRBV20-1 and TRBJ2-1; D perhaps matches TRBD2 (6 bases). The CDR3 has 15 amino acids. V gave up 0 bases and J gave up 1 base, with 10 bases separating them. CDR1 and CDR2 (germline): DFQATT, SNEGSKA (reference sequence). The CDR3 sequence: CSAREAGRSYNEQFF. The CDR3 DNA follows: TGCAGTGCTAGAGAGGCGGGGCGGTCCTACAATGAGCAGTTCTTC.

This clonotype appeared many times. The V call is TRBV28, the J call TRBJ1-1; the D gene is possibly TRBD1 (5 bases). This CDR3 comprises 17 residues. Germline CDR1 is MDHEN and CDR2 is SYDVKM. The germline V and J ends were trimmed by 7 bases and 6 bases, with 27 bases remaining between them. In DNA, the CDR3 is TGTGCCAGCAATCTGAGGTTAGGGGATGGGGGGGGTTCTGAAGCTTTCTTT. Its translation: CASNLRLGDGGGSEAFF.

The J gene is TRBJ2-7, the V gene TRBV20-1, with D tentatively TRBD2 (5 bases). Deletions cut 4 bases from V and 5 bases from J, with 15 bases between. This CDR3 is built from 13 residues. Per germline, CDR1 DFQATT and CDR2 SNEGSKA (reference sequence). CDR3 DNA: TGCAGTGCTATATTGGGGAGCGGAAACGAGCAGTACTTC. This encodes CSAILGSGNEQYF.

This clonotype was seen ten or more times. The chain employs TRBV3-1 and TRBJ1-5, with 8 bases that match TRBD1. From germline, CDR1 is LGHDT and CDR2 YNNKEL (reference sequence). The CDR3 sequence is 15 residues long. V was pared by 1 base and J by 4 bases, with 3 bases of the junction left unmatched. CDR3 in DNA: TGTGCCAGCAGCCAAGCCCAGGGGGCGAATCAGCCCCAGCATTTT. Translated: CASSQAQGANQPQHF.